Following are 21 T cell receptor beta chains from one sample sequenced in a study of memory CD4+ T cells and cytomegalovirus serostatus (dated 2019 in TCRdb). The method was the immunoSEQ multiplex PCR assay. Entries here come from immuneACCESS through TCRdb and include only in-frame sequences with V and J called. Some clones fail to appear in such tables; in the studies checked, an unresolved V gene covers under half of the shortfall, and the cause of the remainder is unknown. This sample lists approximately 53,000 clones; roughly three quarters were detected once. About 0.7% of the sample is held by the ten biggest clonotypes. A FACSAria II was used to sort memory CD4+ T cells, defined as single viable CD3+CD4+CD8-CD45RO+ cells. Input material: memory CD4+ T cells from blood. All receptors come from an adult in good health and CMV-seronegative.

J is TRBJ2-7 and V is TRBV6-5, with 11 bases fitting TRBD2. CDR3 length: 15 residues. Germline V gene data show CDR1 as MNHEY and CDR2 as SVGAGI. Trimming took 5 bases from V and 5 from J; bases not matched to a gene: 8. Written as DNA, the CDR3 is TGTGCCAGCAGTCCCCCACTAGCGGGAGTGCACGAGCAGTACTTC. This encodes CASSPPLAGVHEQYF.

The chain couples TRBV14 to TRBJ2-7; tentatively, D is TRBD1 (6 bases). Trimming stripped 4 bases from V and 6 bases from J, with 19 bases between. CDR3 length: 15 residues. The germline gives CDR1 SGHDN, CDR2 FVKESK. Here the CDR3 reads CASSRAGGGRSEQYF. The CDR3 DNA follows: TGTGCCAGCAGCCGAGCTGGGGGCGGACGCTCCGAGCAGTACTTC.

As for this clone: Other DNA sequences from this sample encode an identical CDR3 as well. V usage is TRBV5-1 and J usage is TRBJ2-2, with 10 bases matching TRBD2. The V and J ends lost 1 base and 0 bases, in that order; junction bases with no gene match: 0. The germline V gene has CDR1 SGHRS and CDR2 YFSETQ. This CDR3 contains 16 residues. CDR3 region: CASSLTSGANTGELFF. DNA for the CDR3: TGCGCCAGCAGCTTGACTAGCGGGGCGAACACCGGGGAGCTGTTTTTT.

The CDR3: CASSLSGRDMNIQYF. The CDR3 nucleotides read TGTGCCAGCAGCTTATCAGGGCGGGATATGAACATTCAGTACTTC. The gene calls are TRBV11-2 and TRBJ2-4; possible D gene TRBD2, 6 bases. Looked up from germline, CDR1 is SGHAT and CDR2 is FQNNGV. The CDR3 sequence is 15 residues long. With 2 bases removed from V and 7 bases from J, the gap between germline ends came to 15 bases.

The chain combines TRBV18 with TRBJ2-7; TRBD2 matches at 9 bases. Trimming at V came to 1 base and at J to 0 bases, leaving 4 bases not matched to a gene. Germline-derived CDR1 and CDR2 are KGHSH and LQKENI. CDR3 size: 16 residues. CDR3 in amino acids: CASSPQSGRSSYEQYF. The DNA for the CDR3 is TGTGCCAGCTCACCACAGAGCGGGAGGAGCTCCTACGAGCAGTACTTC. The variable domain in full, completed from reference TRBV18 and TRBJ2-7, reads NAGVMQNPRHLVRRRGQEARLRCSPMKGHSHVYWYRQLPEEGLKFMVYLQKENIIDESGMPKERFSAEFPKEGPSILRIQQVVRGDSAAYFCASSPQSGRSSYEQYFGPGTRLTVT.

This clone came up a few times. The V and J genes are TRBV5-6 and TRBJ2-5; D gene ambiguous. The germline V gene encodes CDR1 SGHDT and CDR2 YYEEEE. This CDR3 is built from 14 residues. Between the trimmed V and J ends, which lost 0 bases and 5 bases, there was a span of 11 bases. CDR3 nucleotides: TGTGCCAGCAGCTTGGCTGTCTTGGTGGAGACCCAGTACTTC. This gives the protein CASSLAVLVETQYF.

The chain couples TRBV5-4 to TRBJ2-1; D could derive from TRBD1 or TRBD2 (5 bases each). V shed 5 bases and J shed 2 bases, with 14 bases lying between them. Germline CDR1 and CDR2: SGHNT and YYREEE (reference sequence). The CDR3 contains 15 residues. The CDR3 region is CASRPGATPYNEQFF. CDR3 DNA sequence: TGTGCCAGCAGACCCGGGGCTACCCCCTACAATGAGCAGTTCTTC.

The V and J genes are TRBV5-1 and TRBJ1-1; possible D gene TRBD1, 6 bases. Deletions cut 2 bases from V and 4 bases from J, with 12 bases between. The CDR3 length is 14 residues. CDR1 is SGHRS and CDR2 is YFSETQ in the germline V gene. The CDR3 DNA sequence: TGCGCCAGCAGCTTCCTACAGGGTAGCACTGAAGCTTTCTTT. Translated, it gives CASSFLQGSTEAFF.

This chain joins TRBV4-2 and TRBJ2-5; D gene uncertain. CDR3 length: 14 amino acids. Germline V gene data show CDR1 as LGHNA and CDR2 as YNFKEQ. The V gene lost 0 bases and the J gene lost 2 bases, with 7 bases spanning the gap. The CDR3 is CASSQEARQETQYF. The DNA for the CDR3 is TGTGCCAGCAGCCAAGAAGCCAGGCAAGAGACCCAGTACTTC.

V is TRBV28 and J is TRBJ2-1; 8 bases agree with TRBD2. Germline V gene data show CDR1 as MDHEN and CDR2 as SYDVKM. This CDR3 comprises 15 residues. Losses at the gene ends were 6 bases for V and 9 bases for J; bases not matched to a gene: 13. In DNA, the CDR3 is TGTGCCAGCAGCTCCGCCAGGGCTAGCGGGTCTGAGCAGTTCTTC. Encoded protein: CASSSARASGSEQFF.

The rearrangement uses TRBV21-1 and TRBJ2-7; the table's D call, TRBD1, has no DNA check behind it. TRBV21-1 is assigned pseudogene status. There are 15 residues in the CDR3. The CDR3 region has the DNA TGTGCCAGCAGCAAGCTGGACAGGATGGCCTACGAGCAGTACTTC. It specifies CASSKLDRMAYEQYF.

This sequence joins TRBV5-6 and TRBJ2-4; no definite D call. Germline CDR1 and CDR2: SGHDT and YYEEEE. Trimming shortened V by 0 bases and J by 0 bases, and 10 bases separated the two germline ends. The CDR3 consists of 16 residues. CDR3 in DNA: TGTGCCAGCAGCTTGGTGTCAGAGCTAGCCAAAAACATTCAGTACTTC. Its protein is CASSLVSELAKNIQYF.

V usage is TRBV7-8 and J usage is TRBJ2-5; 10 nucleotides match TRBD1. V lost 5 bases and J lost 7; bases outside the gene matches: 16. The CDR3 loop spans 17 amino acids. Germline assignment: CDR1 SGHVS and CDR2 FQNEAQ. The CDR3 nucleotides read TGTGCCAGCAGCCCCCAGGGGGGGGACAGGGGATTTGGGACCCAGTACTTC. This codes for CASSPQGGDRGFGTQYF.

CDR3 in amino acids: CASSLMERSNEQFF. The CDR3, as DNA: TGTGCCAGCAGCTTAATGGAGCGGAGCAATGAGCAGTTCTTC. The chain couples TRBV7-3 to TRBJ2-1; D is perhaps TRBD2 (5 bases). Trimming removed 1 base from V and 6 bases from J, with 10 bases in between. CDR3 length equals 14 residues. Germline assignment: CDR1 SGHTA and CDR2 FQGTGA.

This clone was detected a few times. The CDR3 nucleotides are TGTGCCAGCAGTGTGGAGAGCAATCAGCCCCAGCATTTT. Translation: CASSVESNQPQHF. The chain recombines TRBV2 with TRBJ1-5; D is unresolved. CDR3 size: 13 residues. CDR1 and CDR2 (germline): SNHLY, FYNNEI. V was clipped by 4 bases and J by 1 base, with 5 bases between them.

DNA for the CDR3: TGCGCCAGCAGTGTTACGGGGCAGAATTCTGGCTACACCTTC. This codes for CASSVTGQNSGYTF. J is TRBJ1-2 and V is TRBV10-2; D perhaps matches TRBD1 (5 bases). This CDR3 is 14 amino acids long. V lost 4 bases and J 7 bases, leaving 16 bases between the germline ends. Per the germline V gene, CDR1 is WSHSY and CDR2 is SAAADI.

CDR3 DNA: TGTGCCAGCAGTACGGGACAGGGGACCTACGAGCAGTACTTC. It yields the protein CASSTGQGTYEQYF. This rearrangement joins TRBV2 to TRBJ2-7; 10 nucleotides agree with TRBD1. This CDR3 comprises 14 residues. Germline assignment: CDR1 SNHLY and CDR2 FYNNEI. With V trimmed by 5 bases and J by 2 bases, 3 bases remained unmatched.

This clone is labeled medium-sized. This chain connects TRBV5-4 to TRBJ1-3, with D perhaps matching TRBD1 (5 bases). This CDR3 spans 15 amino acids. Looked up from germline, CDR1 is SGHNT and CDR2 is YYREEE (reference sequence). V gave up 1 base and J gave up 8 bases, with 16 bases separating them. The CDR3 spells CASSLHTRGWDTIYF. The CDR3 DNA reads TGTGCCAGCAGCTTGCACACTCGGGGCTGGGACACCATATATTTT.

This rearrangement joins TRBV28 to TRBJ1-1; D gene ambiguous. Germline V gene data show CDR1 as MDHEN and CDR2 as SYDVKM. The CDR3 totals 11 residues. Trimming pared 8 bases from V and 1 base from J, leaving 5 bases between. The CDR3 spells CASRRNTEAFF. CDR3 in DNA: TGTGCCAGCCGGAGGAACACTGAAGCTTTCTTT.

This clone was observed a few times. V gene TRBV5-6 combines with J gene TRBJ1-1, with 10 nucleotides matching TRBD1. V lost 1 base to trimming and J lost 6 bases; unmatched junction nucleotides: 6. Germline assignment: CDR1 SGHDT and CDR2 YYEEEE. The CDR3 has 15 amino acids. CDR3: CASSLFGTGESEAFF. Here the CDR3 DNA reads TGTGCCAGCAGCTTGTTTGGGACAGGGGAATCTGAAGCTTTCTTT.

This clone has a handful of counts. The genes are TRBV6-5 and TRBJ2-1; 11 nucleotides agree with TRBD1. J gave up 5 bases and V 2 bases, and 5 bases lay outside the gene matches. The CDR3 sequence is 16 residues long. Germline CDR1 and CDR2: MNHEY and SVGAGI. CDR3: CASSYGPGQGDNEQFF. Here the CDR3 DNA reads TGTGCCAGCAGTTACGGGCCGGGACAGGGGGACAATGAGCAGTTCTTC.